This entry concerns a single TCR beta chain. Participants, roughly 18 to 90 years old, spanned 24 US areas. A COVID-19 case had been met by exposed participants during the 2 weeks before study entry. Germline V gene data show CDR1 as MDHEN and CDR2 as SYDVKM. The CDR3 totals 16 residues. V dropped 5 bases and J dropped 6 bases, with 17 bases sitting between them. The authors' processing: The assay estimated nucleated cells by amplifying reference gene primers. Clones were sequenced by immunoSEQ multiplex PCR, and TCRdb holds only the in-frame ones, with some missing. The DNA gave D and trimming, while V, J and clone size come from that table. The sample consists of about 320,000 clones, about 85% of them appearing once. The sample belongs to a study of blood T cell repertoires in COVID-19. Study summary: Nucleic acid was either cDNA or gDNA, and it came from T cells, B-cell-depleted T cells, or PBMCs.

The receptor was isolated from a woman aged 30 to 39 who had been exposed to COVID-19. The source material was PBMCs or T cells enriched from blood (not recorded which). The chain has TRBV28 and TRBJ1-6; TRBD1 might be the D (5 bases). CDR3 in DNA: TGTGCCAGCAGTCCTCCGGGGGGAGGGTTTAATTCACCCCTCCACTTT. Its protein is CASSPPGGGFNSPLHF.